Shown below are 3 T cell receptor beta chains from a single sample sequenced in a study of CD8 T cells in ankylosing spondylitis. Study results and caveats: What seemed typical of ankylosing spondylitis blood was a TCR beta motif built from several highly homologous variants.

TCRdb recomputed calls from the 5' RACE reads with MiXCR, one row per CDR3 protein. The data show about 800,000 distinct CDR3 sequences, with approximately 12% seen just once and 0.51% held by the top ten. Their specific antigens are unknown. The sequenced sample was blood, either unsorted or a sorted T cell fraction (not recorded which). The receptors were gathered from a male donor with ankylosing spondylitis.

In this sample, this clonotype turned up a few times. The chain has TRBV28 and TRBJ2-2; TRBD2 is a possible D gene (5 bases). Germline V gives CDR1 MDHEN, CDR2 SYDVKM. The CDR3 spans 14 residues. The CDR3 DNA follows: TGTGTCGCTGGTCGGGGTCCGACGGCCGGGGAGCTGTTTTTT. Translated: CVAGRGPTAGELFF.

This clonotype was detected only a few times. The rearrangement links TRBV4-3 to TRBJ2-3; D may match TRBD1 or TRBD2 (5 bases each). V lost 1 base and J 3 bases, leaving 11 bases between the germline ends. The CDR3 spans 15 residues. Germline loops: CDR1 LGHNA, CDR2 YSLEER. The CDR3 reads CASSQGGFATDTQYF. The CDR3 nucleotides are TGCGCCAGCAGCCAAGGGGGGTTTGCAACAGATACGCAGTATTTT.

The chain has TRBV7-2 and TRBJ1-5; TRBD1 agrees at 7 bases. There are 13 residues in the CDR3. Germline-derived CDR1 and CDR2 are SGHTA and FQGNSA. The V and J ends lost 5 bases and 7 bases, in that order; junction bases with no gene match: 5. The CDR3 DNA is TGTGCCAGCAGCGCGACAGGGTCCCAGCCCCAGCATTTT. Encoded protein: CASSATGSQPQHF.